The next 8 T cell receptor beta chains were all read from a single sample in a study of blood T cells in healthy people across ages. Primers used in a second PCR of about 6 to 11 cycles were a sample-barcoded 5' primer and a J-beta primer mix. MiXCR, run by TCRdb on the 5' RACE reads, gives a single entry per CDR3 protein. In the table there are 450,000 to 700,000 distinct CDR3 sequences, 27% of which are singletons. Material for sequencing was blood. These receptors originate from a woman aged 70-85 years in good health.

This chain links TRBV4-3 with TRBJ2-5, with TRBD2 matching 9 bases. Germline-derived CDR1 and CDR2 are LGHNA and YSLEER. The CDR3 is 16 amino acids. The trim removed 4 bases at V and 0 bases at J, leaving 6 bases unmatched. CDR3: CASSPAGGTNQETQYF. CDR3 nucleotides: TGCGCCAGCAGCCCAGCGGGGGGTACTAACCAAGAGACCCAGTACTTC.

The chain links TRBV6-6 to TRBJ1-3; weak D call: TRBD1 (6 bases). Germline V gene data show CDR1 as MNHNY and CDR2 as SVGAGI (reference sequence). This CDR3 spans 16 amino acids. V shed 6 bases and J shed 5 bases, with 20 bases lying between them. The CDR3, as DNA: TGTGCCAGCAGCTACAGGGCTGAGGGAAATCGAAACACCATATATTTT. Its protein product is CASSYRAEGNRNTIYF.

This chain joins TRBV29-1 and TRBJ2-5, with 9 bases lining up with TRBD1. Trimming removed 6 bases from V and 9 bases from J; junction bases left unmatched: 11. From germline, CDR1 is SQVTM and CDR2 ANQGSEA. The CDR3 is made up of 13 amino acids. Here the CDR3 reads CSVSPGTGWAQYF. CDR3 coding DNA: TGCAGCGTCTCTCCCGGGACAGGGTGGGCCCAGTACTTC. Full variable domain (rest looked up from reference TRBV29-1 and TRBJ2-5): SAVISQKPSRDICQRGTSLTIQCQVDSQVTMMFWYRQQPGQSLTLIATANQGSEATYESGFVIDKFPISRPNLTFSTLTVSNMSPEDSSIYLCSVSPGTGWAQYFGPGTRLLVL.

This clonotype has more than one count but fewer than ten. Here the CDR3 reads CASSLEQGLARPETQYF. CDR3 nucleotide sequence: TGTGCCAGCAGCTTAGAGCAGGGACTAGCTAGGCCAGAGACCCAGTACTTC. This chain uses TRBV7-2 with TRBJ2-5, with 9 bases fitting TRBD2. There are 17 residues in the CDR3. The J segment lost 4 bases and the V segment lost 1 base, leaving 10 bases of the junction unmatched. Germline V CDR1 and CDR2: SGHTA, FQGNSA.

This chain joins TRBV2 and TRBJ1-2, with a tentative D call TRBD1 (5 bases). The CDR3 is made up of 13 amino acids. The germline V gene has CDR1 SNHLY and CDR2 FYNNEI. Trimming took 7 bases from V and 12 from J, leaving 21 bases between them. The CDR3 nucleotides are TGTGCCAGCAAATGGGGGGAGGAGGTTAAGAACACCTTC. Its protein product is CASKWGEEVKNTF.

This clonotype was counted many times. The chain has TRBV6-4 and TRBJ2-5, with TRBD1 identical over 8 bases. The last part of the DNA fits TRBJ2-1 better; the J call may be wrong. The CDR3 spans 14 residues. Germline V CDR1 and CDR2: MRHNA, SNTAGT. The CDR3, as DNA: TGTGCCAGCAGTCGCCAGGGGGCCACCAGTGAGCAGTTCTTC. Translating gives CASSRQGATSEQFF.

The table lists this clonotype with a few counts. The J gene is TRBJ1-4, the V gene TRBV2; the match to TRBD1 covers 8 bases. Trimming at V came to 5 bases and at J to 4 bases, leaving 9 bases not matched to a gene. In germline, CDR1 is SNHLY, CDR2 FYNNEI. This CDR3 region has 16 residues. The CDR3 region is CASSRYSDRDNEKLFF. As DNA, the CDR3 is TGTGCCAGCAGTCGATACTCGGACAGGGATAATGAAAAACTGTTTTTT.

This clonotype has a handful of counts. The CDR3 DNA sequence: TGCGCCAGCAGCCAGACAGCGCATCTGAACACTGAAGCTTTCTTT. It specifies CASSQTAHLNTEAFF. The gene calls are TRBV4-3 and TRBJ1-1; D possibly corresponds to TRBD1 (5 bases). This CDR3 spans 15 amino acids. Deletions cut 3 bases from V and 0 bases from J, with 11 bases between. The germline CDR1 and CDR2 sequences are LGHNA and YSLEER.